What follows are 20 T cell receptor beta chains derived from one specimen sequenced in a study of blood T cell repertoires in COVID-19 (dated by TCRdb to about 2020). Library prep was done by the immunoSEQ multiplex PCR assay. The table was pulled from immuneACCESS by TCRdb, which kept in-frame rearrangements only. Such tables lose some clones; where checked, under half of the loss comes from unresolved V genes, and the rest has no known cause. This sample lists 45,000 to 55,000 clones; approximately 85% were detected once. About 22% of the sample goes to the ten largest clones. Sequenced sample: peripheral blood. The receptor source for this set is a woman of 80 years or more with acute or convalescent COVID-19.

The V call is TRBV7-6, the J call TRBJ2-5, with no clear D. Trimming left V 5 bases short and J 5 bases short, with 15 bases between. Per the germline V gene, CDR1 is SGHVS and CDR2 is FNYEAQ. This CDR3 contains 14 residues. The CDR3 DNA reads as TGTGCCAGCAGCCCCATGGCACCTTTGGAGACCCAGTACTTC. It encodes CASSPMAPLETQYF.

V and J are TRBV7-9 and TRBJ1-6, with 7 positions matching TRBD1. J lost 11 bases, V lost 5 bases, and 9 bases had no gene match. The CDR3 runs to 14 residues. CDR1 and CDR2 from the germline V gene are SEHNR and FQNEAQ (reference sequence). Here the CDR3 DNA reads TGTGCCAGCAGCCCCGGGACAGATAACGCACCCCTCCACTTT. This encodes CASSPGTDNAPLHF.

V and J are TRBV4-2 and TRBJ2-5; 8 bases are shared with TRBD2. Germline V gene data show CDR1 as LGHNA and CDR2 as YNFKEQ. The CDR3 spans 17 residues. Trimming at V came to 1 base and at J to 2 bases, leaving 9 bases not matched to a gene. CDR3 sequence: CASSQVFSGGLQETQYF. The DNA of the CDR3 is TGTGCCAGCAGCCAAGTCTTCAGCGGGGGCCTACAAGAGACCCAGTACTTC.

The chain employs TRBV18 and TRBJ1-4, with 8 bases aligning to TRBD1. With V trimmed by 4 bases and J by 4 bases, 17 bases remained unmatched. This CDR3 is 19 amino acids long. CDR1 and CDR2 from the germline V gene are KGHSH and LQKENI. CDR3 sequence reads: CASSLMMPNQGAVNEKLFF. The CDR3 region has the DNA TGTGCCAGCTCACTTATGATGCCCAATCAGGGGGCTGTTAATGAAAAACTGTTTTTT.

This CDR3 reads CASSQQDYNEQFF. The CDR3 nucleotides are TGTGCCAGCAGCCAGCAGGACTACAATGAGCAGTTCTTC. V and J are TRBV3-1 (or the pseudogene TRBV3-2) and TRBJ2-1; D unresolved. This CDR3 contains 13 residues. Germline values: CDR1 LGHDT, CDR2 YNNKEL (reference sequence). V was cut by 3 bases and J by 3 bases, with 6 bases left in between.

V usage is TRBV24-1 and J usage is TRBJ1-5, with no clear D. V lost 1 base and J 6 bases, leaving 15 bases between the germline ends. Germline CDR1 and CDR2: KGHDR and SFDVKD. The CDR3 extends over 16 amino acids. CDR3 DNA: TGTGCCACCAGTGATTTACCCAGGCTTTTAGGTCAGCCCCAGCATTTT. Residues: CATSDLPRLLGQPQHF.

The chain has TRBV9 and TRBJ2-3; a weak D match, TRBD1 (6 bases). CDR1 SGDLS and CDR2 YYNGEE come from the germline V gene. Trimming left V 0 bases short and J 2 bases short, with 13 bases between. The CDR3 has 16 amino acids. The CDR3 protein is CASSVGIGQNTDTQYF. The CDR3 coding sequence is TGTGCCAGCAGCGTAGGCATTGGACAGAACACAGATACGCAGTATTTT.

The rearrangement joins TRBV7-8 to TRBJ2-7, with TRBD1 matching over 7 bases. This CDR3 is 15 amino acids long. Germline trimming cut 5 bases from V and 2 bases from J; bases unmatched to any gene: 9. Germline CDR1 SGHVS, CDR2 FQNEAQ. The CDR3 nucleotides read TGTGCCAGCAGCGACGGGACAGATCCCGCCTACGAGCAGTACGTC. Protein sequence: CASSDGTDPAYEQYV.

The rearrangement joins TRBV6-5 to TRBJ2-1; 10 positions agree with TRBD2. The V gene's germline CDR1 is MNHEY and CDR2 SVGAGI. The ends lost 5 bases at V and 2 bases at J; junction bases unmatched: 3. The CDR3 consists of 15 residues. The CDR3 sequence: CASSRTSGPYNEQFF. In DNA form, the CDR3 reads TGTGCCAGCAGTCGGACTAGCGGACCCTACAATGAGCAGTTCTTC.

The V call is TRBV2, the J call TRBJ1-5, with no clear D. Trimming shortened V by 0 bases and J by 7 bases, and 10 bases separated the two germline ends. Germline CDR1 and CDR2: SNHLY and FYNNEI. The CDR3 spans 14 residues. This CDR3 is CASSEAGVWQPQHF. For the CDR3, the DNA is TGTGCCAGCAGTGAAGCCGGGGTCTGGCAGCCCCAGCATTTT.

The chain employs TRBV3-1 (or the pseudogene TRBV3-2) and TRBJ2-7; TRBD2 matches at 10 bases. Germline-derived CDR1 and CDR2 are LGHDT and YNNKEL (reference sequence). The CDR3 totals 15 residues. The V and J ends lost 7 bases and 4 bases, in that order; junction bases with no gene match: 10. The CDR3 nucleotides read TGTGCCAGCACCCTTGGTCTAGCGGGGGAATACGAGCAGTACTTC. Its translation: CASTLGLAGEYEQYF.

This chain links TRBV7-9 with TRBJ1-1; no clear D gene. Germline-derived CDR1 and CDR2 are SEHNR and FQNEAQ (reference sequence). V shed 4 bases and J shed 4 bases, with 10 bases lying between them. The CDR3 covers 13 residues. The CDR3 DNA reads as TGTGCCAGCAGCTACACCACGGGCACTGAAGCTTTCTTT. As protein: CASSYTTGTEAFF.

The CDR3 here is CASSLWTGDEQFF. DNA for the CDR3: TGCGCCAGCAGCTTGTGGACAGGGGATGAGCAGTTCTTC. J is TRBJ2-1 and V is TRBV5-1; 9 bases match TRBD1. The CDR3 extends over 13 amino acids. After removal of 1 base from V and 8 bases from J, the junction contained 1 base not matched to a gene. Germline CDR1 and CDR2: SGHRS and YFSETQ.

The chain combines TRBV5-1 with TRBJ2-2; D remains ambiguous. The germline V gene encodes CDR1 SGHRS and CDR2 YFSETQ. The CDR3 sequence is 14 residues long. Trimming pared 4 bases from V and 6 bases from J, leaving 13 bases between. CDR3 loop: CASSPPQEPGELFF. CDR3 coding DNA: TGCGCCAGCAGCCCGCCCCAGGAACCCGGGGAGCTGTTTTTT.

The CDR3 sequence is CASSQDPDTYPGYTF. CDR3 DNA: TGCGCCAGCAGCCAAGATCCGGACACCTATCCTGGCTACACCTTC. The chain links TRBV4-1 to TRBJ1-2; a weak D match, TRBD1 (5 bases). Between the trimmed V and J ends, which lost 0 bases and 7 bases, there was a span of 15 bases. Germline CDR1 and CDR2: MGHRA and YSYEKL. The CDR3 consists of 15 residues.

V is TRBV5-1 and J is TRBJ2-3; 13 bases are a match to TRBD2. The CDR3 runs 16 residues. Germline lookup yields CDR1 SGHRS and CDR2 YFSETQ. V lost 10 bases, J lost 5 bases, and 13 bases stayed unmatched. The CDR3 region is CALLGSGLAGLDTQYF. CDR3 bases: TGCGCCCTCTTGGGGTCGGGACTAGCGGGATTAGATACGCAGTATTTT.

The chain is built from TRBV5-1 and TRBJ2-5, with TRBD1 matching 9 bases. CDR1 SGHRS and CDR2 YFSETQ come from the germline V gene. The V gene end was trimmed by 4 bases and the J gene end by 2 bases; junction bases not matched to a gene: 3. CDR3 length: 14 amino acids. CDR3 in amino acids: CASSLGQGQETQYF. The DNA for the CDR3 is TGCGCCAGCAGCCTAGGACAGGGGCAAGAGACCCAGTACTTC. Full variable domain (missing parts from reference TRBV5-1 and TRBJ2-5): KAGVTQTPRYLIKTRGQQVTLSCSPISGHRSVSWYQQTPGQGLQFLFEYFSETQRNKGNFPGRFSGRQFSNSRSEMNVSTLELGDSALYLCASSLGQGQETQYFGPGTRLLVL.

The chain uses TRBV9 and TRBJ1-3; unclear D gene. CDR3 length equals 13 residues. The germline V gene encodes CDR1 SGDLS and CDR2 YYNGEE. V was pared by 4 bases and J by 0 bases, with 5 bases between. The CDR3 loop is CASSSSSGNTIYF. In DNA form, the CDR3 reads TGTGCCAGCAGCTCCAGCTCTGGAAACACCATATATTTT.

J is TRBJ1-1 and V is TRBV11-3; D is ambiguous. The CDR3 contains 14 residues. V was pared by 7 bases and J by 2 bases, with 14 bases between. CDR1 and CDR2 from the germline V gene are SGHNT and YENEEA. This CDR3 is CASKLGSGNTEAFF. CDR3 bases: TGTGCCAGCAAGCTCGGCAGCGGAAACACTGAAGCTTTCTTT.

The gene calls are TRBV14 and TRBJ2-7; TRBD1 matches 9 bases. The J segment lost 1 base and the V segment lost 1 base, leaving 2 bases of the junction unmatched. The CDR3 totals 15 residues. Germline CDR1 is SGHDN and CDR2 is FVKESK. In nucleotides, the CDR3 is TGTGCCAGCAGCCAAGGGACAGGGGTTTCCTACGAGCAGTACTTC. Its protein is CASSQGTGVSYEQYF.